A selection of T cell receptor beta chains follows, all from one sample in a study of blood T cell repertoires in COVID-19. The data were produced by immunoSEQ multiplex PCR, yet TCRdb's version contains in-frame clones alone and is incomplete. Of 180,000 or so clones listed, 86% are singletons. The source material was peripheral blood. The receptors derive from a woman older than 75 in a cohort sampled during active or convalescent COVID-19. Each CDR3 is given with its conserved first and last residue. A D gene is named only where the DNA matches it firmly. Clone size is not always given. Where it is, it says once, few, many or a class for expanded clones.

d_call	v_call	j_call	clone_size	cdr3_nt	cdr3_aa
TRBD1	TRBV4-1	TRBJ1-1	.	TGCGCCAGCAGCCAAGATAACCCAGGGGGGACTGAAGCTTTCTTT	CASSQDNPGGTEAFF
.	TRBV9	TRBJ2-7	.	TGTGCCAGCAGCGTAGCAGTACAGGGAAACCACGAGCAGTACTTC	CASSVAVQGNHEQYF
TRBD1	TRBV7-9	TRBJ1-6	.	TGTGCCAGCAGCACATCGACAGGGTATTCACCCCTCCACTTT	CASSTSTGYSPLHF
.	TRBV19	TRBJ1-1	few	TGTGCCAGTAGATCGTTCAAACAGGGAACAATGAACACTGAAGCTTTCTTT	CASRSFKQGTMNTEAFF
TRBD2	TRBV4-3	TRBJ2-2	.	TGCGCCAGCAGCGGAACAATAGCGGGGGGACTCGCAGGCGGGACCGGGGAGCTGTTTTTT	CASSGTIAGGLAGGTGELFF
TRBD2	TRBV6-5	TRBJ2-5	.	TGTGCCAGCAGTTACCCGGGGAGGGGAAAGACCCAGTACTTC	CASSYPGRGKTQYF
TRBD2	TRBV9	TRBJ2-3	.	TGTGCCAGCAGTCATTACGGGAGGGCCTATCCGCAGTATTTT	CASSHYGRAYPQYF
TRBD1	TRBV7-9	TRBJ1-4	.	TGTGCCAGCAGCTCCCAGGGGGTGAATGAAAAACTGTTTTTT	CASSSQGVNEKLFF
TRBD1	TRBV11-3	TRBJ1-2	once	TGTGCCAGCACCCTAGGGCCAGGGGGCTCGTATGGCTACACCTTC	CASTLGPGGSYGYTF
.	TRBV6-5	TRBJ1-1	once	TGTGCCAGCAGTTACTCGTCAGGGAGGGCAAACACTGAAGCTTTCTTT	CASSYSSGRANTEAFF
TRBD1	TRBV4-3	TRBJ2-4	.	TGCGCCAGCAGCCAGGAATACACAGGGGATAACATTCAGTACTTC	CASSQEYTGDNIQYF